The TCR beta chain described here comes from a study of blood T cell repertoires in COVID-19. Across the whole study: Sites across the United States, Italy and Spain contributed samples from acute and convalescent COVID-19.

Trimming took 5 bases from V and 7 from J, leaving 15 bases between them. This CDR3 has 15 residues. Germline-derived CDR1 and CDR2 are SGHAT and FQNNGV. TCRdb's copy holds only in-frame clones and misses some; the assay was immunoSEQ multiplex PCR. Of a few hundred thousand clones in the sample, around 86% were seen once. The V and J genes are TRBV11-2 and TRBJ1-6; D may be TRBD1 (5 bases). The TCR originated in a man aged 35-49 years who had recovered from COVID-19. Input material: peripheral blood. CDR3 bases: TGTGCCAGCAGCCTCCCTGGGGGGAACAATTCACCCCTCCACTTT. Translated, it gives CASSLPGGNNSPLHF.